Shown below are 13 T cell receptor beta chains from a single sample sequenced in a study of molecular identifiers for immune sequencing clone quantification listed by TCRdb under 2018. Library creation used PCR. The reads were generated on a NextSeq 500. TCRdb passed the public sequencing reads through fastp at Q25 and MiXCR, retaining productive beta sequences. Each CDR3 protein appears once, grouped with its most common genes and DNA. The sample table records approximately 500,000 distinct CDR3 sequences; about a quarter of these occur just once. The top ten clonotypes cover around 0.8% of the sample. The sequenced sample was naive CD8+ T cells from blood, with Jurkat cell RNA spiked in. This sample's cell subset or site label indicates: FACS-sorted CD8+CD4-CCR7+CD45RA+ naive T cells. These receptors all come from a human donor in good health. Some libraries in this study had Jurkat cell RNA spiked in.

The chain uses TRBV27 and TRBJ2-3; D unresolved. V lost 3 bases to trimming and J lost 6 bases, with 10 bases between them. The V gene's germline CDR1 is MNHEY and CDR2 SMNVEV (reference sequence). There are 13 residues in the CDR3. DNA of the CDR3: TGTGCCAGCAGTTTGCTAGGAAAGGATACGCAGTATTTT. Amino acid sequence: CASSLLGKDTQYF.

The chain couples TRBV9 to TRBJ2-7; TRBD2 aligns across 9 bases. The V segment lost 0 bases and the J segment 3 bases; nucleotides outside the gene matches: 4. This CDR3 region has 15 residues. Germline V gene data show CDR1 as SGDLS and CDR2 as YYNGEE. DNA of the CDR3: TGTGCCAGCAGCGTAGAGGGTAGCGGGAGCTACGAGCAGTACTTC. It encodes CASSVEGSGSYEQYF.

This clonotype is a singleton in its sample. One end of the junction does not line up with germline, which may come from a read error. The CDR3 nucleotides read TGCAGTGCTAGGGAAGGACTAGCGGGAGTGCCCGAGCAGTGCTTC. Residues: CSAREGLAGVPEQCF. The chain joins TRBV20-1 to TRBJ2-7; the match to TRBD2 covers 13 bases. The V gene's germline CDR1 is DFQATT and CDR2 SNEGSKA (reference sequence). This CDR3 is 15 amino acids long.

On this clonotype: It may be a read error: a sequence one base away is much more abundant. The rearrangement joins TRBV4-2 to TRBJ2-3; 8 bases fit TRBD2. After removal of 2 bases from V and 3 bases from J, the junction contained 7 bases not matched to a gene. The CDR3 covers 16 residues. Germline CDR1 and CDR2: LGHNA and YNFKEQ. The DNA of the CDR3 is TGTGCCAGCAGCCAACAGACGGGGGGGAGTACAGATACGCAGTATTTT. Translation gives CASSQQTGGSTDTQYF.

Turning to this clonotype: A much larger clone lies one base from this, so it may be a read error. The V gene is TRBV6-6, the J gene TRBJ2-2; D remains ambiguous. V lost 5 bases to trimming and J lost 6 bases, with 13 bases between them. The CDR3 is 14 residues long. The germline gives CDR1 MNHNY, CDR2 SVGAGI (reference sequence). The CDR3 protein is CASSTPFNPGELFF. The CDR3 region has the DNA TGTGCCAGCAGTACTCCTTTTAACCCCGGGGAGCTGTTTTTT.

Note on this clonotype: This may arise from a read error, as a much more abundant clone is one base away. The rearrangement joins TRBV4-3 to TRBJ1-4, with D perhaps TRBD1 (5 bases). The germline CDR1 and CDR2 sequences are LGHNA and YSLEER. The CDR3 totals 15 residues. Trimming shortened V by 3 bases and J by 10 bases, and 18 bases separated the two germline ends. The DNA of the CDR3 is TGCGCCAGCAGCCAGGATGGGGACGTTCATGGAAAACTGTTTTTT. It codes for CASSQDGDVHGKLFF.

V gene TRBV20-1 combines with J gene TRBJ2-1; 7 bases agree with TRBD1. The CDR3 has 15 residues. Per the germline V gene, CDR1 is DFQATT and CDR2 is SNEGSKA (reference sequence). Germline trimming cut 0 bases from V and 3 bases from J; bases unmatched to any gene: 5. The CDR3 DNA is TGCAGTGCTAGAGATCGGACAGGATTCTACAATGAGCAGTTCTTC. Translated, it gives CSARDRTGFYNEQFF.

This clonotype was seen repeatedly, ten times or more. The chain recombines TRBV4-1 with TRBJ1-5; unclear D gene. V lost 3 bases to trimming and J lost 4 bases, with 4 bases between them. Germline V gene sequence: CDR1 MGHRA, CDR2 YSYEKL. The CDR3 is 12 residues long. In DNA form, the CDR3 reads TGCGCCAGCAGCCAGCTAAATCAGCCCCAGCATTTT. It is translated as CASSQLNQPQHF.

This clonotype appeared a few times. This rearrangement joins TRBV3-1 to TRBJ1-4; D gene ambiguous. Germline lookup yields CDR1 LGHDT and CDR2 YNNKEL (reference sequence). The CDR3 extends over 16 amino acids. V lost 0 bases, J lost 5 bases, and 13 bases lay in between. This CDR3 reads CASSQEFWEVNEKLFF. DNA for the CDR3: TGTGCCAGCAGCCAAGAATTCTGGGAAGTGAATGAAAAACTGTTTTTT.

For this clonotype: At one end, the junction sequence differs from germline, possibly due to a read error. The gene calls are TRBV5-5 and TRBJ2-1, with D tentatively TRBD1 or TRBD2 (7 bases each). CDR1 is SGHKS, CDR2 YYEKEE, per germline (reference sequence). The CDR3 contains 14 residues. The CDR3 region is CAPPGGGASGEQFF. The CDR3, as DNA: TGCGCCCCACCAGGGGGGGGGGCTAGCGGTGAGCAGTTCTTC.

This clonotype showed up just a few times. The chain couples TRBV27 to TRBJ1-1, with D hard to call. The V end was cut by 5 bases, the J end by 6 bases, with 10 bases between. This CDR3 region has 12 residues. Germline-derived CDR1 and CDR2 are MNHEY and SMNVEV (reference sequence). The CDR3 loop is CASSRLGSEAFF. For the CDR3, the DNA is TGTGCCAGCAGTCGGTTGGGCTCTGAAGCTTTCTTT.

The chain combines TRBV20-1 with TRBJ2-5; 7 bases are shared with TRBD1. V lost 3 bases and J lost 3; bases outside the gene matches: 10. Germline CDR1 DFQATT, CDR2 SNEGSKA (reference sequence). CDR3 size: 15 residues. The CDR3 DNA sequence: TGCAGTGCTAGGGCCTTCCGGGACAGTGAAGAGACCCAGTACTTC. This encodes CSARAFRDSEETQYF.

This clonotype has only a few counts. V is TRBV12-3 or TRBV12-4 and J is TRBJ2-1; D unclear. This CDR3 contains 13 residues. With 3 bases removed from V and 7 bases from J, the gap between germline ends came to 10 bases. The CDR3 DNA follows: TGTGCCAGCAGTTTTCACAGCGCTAATGAGCAGTTCTTC. Its translation is CASSFHSANEQFF.